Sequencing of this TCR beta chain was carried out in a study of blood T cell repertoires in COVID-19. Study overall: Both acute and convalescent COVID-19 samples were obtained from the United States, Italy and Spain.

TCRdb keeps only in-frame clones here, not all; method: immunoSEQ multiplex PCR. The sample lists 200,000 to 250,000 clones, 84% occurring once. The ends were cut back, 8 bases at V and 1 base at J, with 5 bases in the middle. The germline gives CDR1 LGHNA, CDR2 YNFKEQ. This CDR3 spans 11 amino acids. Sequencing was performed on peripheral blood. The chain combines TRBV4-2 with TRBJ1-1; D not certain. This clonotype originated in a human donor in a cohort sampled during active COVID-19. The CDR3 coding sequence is TGTGCCAGCCGGAGGAACACTGAAGCTTTCTTT. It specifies CASRRNTEAFF.